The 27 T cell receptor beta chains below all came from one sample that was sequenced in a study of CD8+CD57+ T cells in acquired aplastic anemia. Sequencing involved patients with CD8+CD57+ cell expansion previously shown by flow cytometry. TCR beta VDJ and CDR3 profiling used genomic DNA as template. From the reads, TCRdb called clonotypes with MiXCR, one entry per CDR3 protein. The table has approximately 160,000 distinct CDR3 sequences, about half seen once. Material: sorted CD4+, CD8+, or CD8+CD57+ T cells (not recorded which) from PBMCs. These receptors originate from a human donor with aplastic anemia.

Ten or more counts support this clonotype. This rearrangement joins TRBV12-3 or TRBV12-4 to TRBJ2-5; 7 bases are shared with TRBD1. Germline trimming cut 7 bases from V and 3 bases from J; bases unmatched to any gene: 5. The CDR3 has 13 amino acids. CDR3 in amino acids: CASTVDRKETQYF. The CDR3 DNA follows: TGTGCCAGCACCGTGGACAGGAAAGAGACCCAGTACTTC.

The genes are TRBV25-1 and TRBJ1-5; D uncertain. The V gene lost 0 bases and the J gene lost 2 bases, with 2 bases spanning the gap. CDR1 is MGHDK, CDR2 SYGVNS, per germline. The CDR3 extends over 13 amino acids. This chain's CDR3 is CASSEYGNQPQHF. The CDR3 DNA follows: TGTGCCAGCAGTGAATATGGCAATCAGCCCCAGCATTTT.

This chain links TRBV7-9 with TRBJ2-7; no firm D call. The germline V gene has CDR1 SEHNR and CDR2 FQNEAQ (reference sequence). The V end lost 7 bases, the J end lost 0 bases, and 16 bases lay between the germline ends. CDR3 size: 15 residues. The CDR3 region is CASTSGSLSSYEQYF. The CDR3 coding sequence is TGTGCCAGCACCTCTGGCTCACTCTCCTCCTACGAGCAGTACTTC.

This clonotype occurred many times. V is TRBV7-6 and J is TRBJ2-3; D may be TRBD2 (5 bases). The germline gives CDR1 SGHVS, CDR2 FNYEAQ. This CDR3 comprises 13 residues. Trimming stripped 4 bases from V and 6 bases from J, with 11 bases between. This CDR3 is CASSSRLLDTQYF. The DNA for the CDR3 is TGTGCCAGCAGCTCAAGACTACTTGATACGCAGTATTTT.

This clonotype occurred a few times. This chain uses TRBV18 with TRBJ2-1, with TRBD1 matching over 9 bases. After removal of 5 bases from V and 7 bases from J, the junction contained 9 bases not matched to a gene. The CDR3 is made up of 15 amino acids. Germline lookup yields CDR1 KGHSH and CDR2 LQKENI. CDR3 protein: CASSASGQGMNEQFF. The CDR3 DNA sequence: TGTGCCAGCTCAGCGTCGGGACAGGGAATGAATGAGCAGTTCTTC.

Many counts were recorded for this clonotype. The CDR3 nucleotides are TGCAGTGCGGAGGAGAGGCTGAACACTGAAGCTTTCTTT. Protein: CSAEERLNTEAFF. J is TRBJ1-1 and V is TRBV20-1; D remains ambiguous. Germline V gene lookup returns CDR1 DFQATT and CDR2 SNEGSKA (reference sequence). V was cut by 6 bases and J by 0 bases, with 11 bases left in between. This CDR3 region has 13 residues.

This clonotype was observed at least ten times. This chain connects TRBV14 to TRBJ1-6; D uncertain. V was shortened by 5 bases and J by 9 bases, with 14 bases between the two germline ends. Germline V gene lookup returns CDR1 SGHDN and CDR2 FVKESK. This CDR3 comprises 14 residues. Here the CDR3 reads CASSNGIGFSPLHF. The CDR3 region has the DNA TGTGCCAGCAGCAACGGTATTGGGTTTTCACCCCTCCACTTT.

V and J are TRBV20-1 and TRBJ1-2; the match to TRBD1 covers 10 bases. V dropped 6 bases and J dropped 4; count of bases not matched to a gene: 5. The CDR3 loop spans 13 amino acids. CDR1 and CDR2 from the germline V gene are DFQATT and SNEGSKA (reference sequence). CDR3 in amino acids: CSAGGDRGYGYTF. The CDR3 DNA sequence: TGCAGTGCGGGAGGGGACAGGGGCTATGGCTACACCTTC.

CDR3 bases: TGCGCCAGCAGCGGCGGGGAGCTTGGCGAGCAGTACTTC. Its protein is CASSGGELGEQYF. The chain combines TRBV5-1 with TRBJ2-7; perhaps TRBD2 as D (6 bases). Trimming took off 4 bases at V and 6 bases at J, with 14 bases between the two ends. Germline assignment: CDR1 SGHRS and CDR2 YFSETQ. The CDR3 totals 13 residues.

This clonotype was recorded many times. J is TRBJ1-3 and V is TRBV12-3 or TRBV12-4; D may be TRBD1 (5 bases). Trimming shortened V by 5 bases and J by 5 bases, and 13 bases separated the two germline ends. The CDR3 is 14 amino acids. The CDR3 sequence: CASSPSTARNTIYF. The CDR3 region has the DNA TGTGCCAGCAGTCCCTCGACAGCTCGAAACACCATATATTTT.

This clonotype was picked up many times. CDR3 protein: CASSQVGAASTDTQYF. The CDR3 bases are TGTGCCAGCAGCCAAGTGGGTGCCGCTAGCACAGATACGCAGTATTTT. The chain combines TRBV14 with TRBJ2-3, with D unresolved. Germline CDR1 is SGHDN and CDR2 is FVKESK. V lost 1 base, J lost 0 bases, and 11 bases lay in between. This CDR3 comprises 16 residues.

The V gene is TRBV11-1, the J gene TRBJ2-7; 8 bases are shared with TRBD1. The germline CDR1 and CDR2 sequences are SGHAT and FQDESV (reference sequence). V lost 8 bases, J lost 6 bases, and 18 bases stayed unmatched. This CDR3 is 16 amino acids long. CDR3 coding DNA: TGTGCCAGCTCACCCACCGGGACAGGTTTGGTCGGCGAGCAGTACTTC. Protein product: CASSPTGTGLVGEQYF.

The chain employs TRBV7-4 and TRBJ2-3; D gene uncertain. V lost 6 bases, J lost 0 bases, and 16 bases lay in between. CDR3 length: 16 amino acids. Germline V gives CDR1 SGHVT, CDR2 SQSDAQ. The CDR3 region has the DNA TGTGCCAGCAGTTTAAGTGGGCGGATTAGCACAGATACGCAGTATTTT. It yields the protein CASSLSGRISTDTQYF.

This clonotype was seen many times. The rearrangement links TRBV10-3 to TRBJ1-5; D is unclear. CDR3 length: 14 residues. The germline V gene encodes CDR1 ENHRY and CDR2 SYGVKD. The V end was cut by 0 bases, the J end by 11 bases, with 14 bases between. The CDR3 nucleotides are TGTGCCATCAGTGAGTCGACGGCGACGTCGGCCCAGCATTTT. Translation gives CAISESTATSAQHF.

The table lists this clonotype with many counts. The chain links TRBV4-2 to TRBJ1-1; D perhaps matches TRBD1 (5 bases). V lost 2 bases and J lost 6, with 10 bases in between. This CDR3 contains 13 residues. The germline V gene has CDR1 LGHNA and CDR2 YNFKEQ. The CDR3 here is CASSQQGNAEAFF. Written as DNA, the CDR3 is TGTGCCAGCAGCCAACAGGGAAACGCTGAAGCTTTCTTT.

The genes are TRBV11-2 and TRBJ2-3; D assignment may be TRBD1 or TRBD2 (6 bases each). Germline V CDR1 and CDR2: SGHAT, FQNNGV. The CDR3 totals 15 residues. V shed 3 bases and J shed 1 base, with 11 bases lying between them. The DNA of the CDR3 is TGTGCCAGCAGCTTCGAGGGGGGCGGCACAGATACGCAGTATTTT. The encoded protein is CASSFEGGGTDTQYF.

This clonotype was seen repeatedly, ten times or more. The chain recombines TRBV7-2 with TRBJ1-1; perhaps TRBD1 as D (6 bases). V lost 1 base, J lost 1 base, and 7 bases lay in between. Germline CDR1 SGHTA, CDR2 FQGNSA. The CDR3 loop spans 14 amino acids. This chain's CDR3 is CASSLEQGNTEAFF. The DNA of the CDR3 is TGTGCCAGCAGCTTAGAACAGGGGAACACTGAAGCTTTCTTT.

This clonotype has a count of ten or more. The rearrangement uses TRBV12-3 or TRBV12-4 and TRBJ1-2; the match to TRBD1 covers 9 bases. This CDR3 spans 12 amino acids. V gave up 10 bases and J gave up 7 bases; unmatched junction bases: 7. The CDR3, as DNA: TGTGCCACACGGGACAGGGCGTTTGGCTACACCTTC. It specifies CATRDRAFGYTF.

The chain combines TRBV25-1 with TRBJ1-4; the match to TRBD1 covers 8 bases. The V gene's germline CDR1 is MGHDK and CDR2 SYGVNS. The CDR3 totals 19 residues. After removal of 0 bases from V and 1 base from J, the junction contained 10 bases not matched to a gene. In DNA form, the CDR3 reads TGTGCCAGCAGTGAATATCTTGGACAGGGAAGTGGAACTAATGAAAAACTGTTTTTT. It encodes CASSEYLGQGSGTNEKLFF. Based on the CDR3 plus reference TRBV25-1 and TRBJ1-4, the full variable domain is EADIYQTPRYLVIGTGKKITLECSQTMGHDKMYWYQQDPGMELHLIHYSYGVNSTEKGDLSSESTVSRIRTEHFPLTLESARPSHTSQYLCASSEYLGQGSGTNEKLFFGSGTQLSVL.

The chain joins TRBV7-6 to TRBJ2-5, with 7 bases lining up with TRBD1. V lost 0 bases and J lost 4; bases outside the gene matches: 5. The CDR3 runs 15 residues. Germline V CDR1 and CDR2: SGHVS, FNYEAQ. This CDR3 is CASSLAPRQGETQYF. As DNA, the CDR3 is TGTGCCAGCAGCTTAGCCCCACGACAGGGAGAGACCCAGTACTTC.

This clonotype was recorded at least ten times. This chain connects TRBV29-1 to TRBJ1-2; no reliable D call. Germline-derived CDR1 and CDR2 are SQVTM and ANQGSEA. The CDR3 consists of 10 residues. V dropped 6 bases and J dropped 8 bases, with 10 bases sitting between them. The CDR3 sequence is CSVGEGGYTF. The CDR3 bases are TGCAGCGTCGGAGAGGGCGGCTACACCTTC.

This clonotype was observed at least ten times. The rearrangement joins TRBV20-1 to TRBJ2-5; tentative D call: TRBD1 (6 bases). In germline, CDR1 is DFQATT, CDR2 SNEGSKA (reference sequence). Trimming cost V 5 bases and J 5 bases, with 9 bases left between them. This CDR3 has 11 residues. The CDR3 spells CSALRGETQYF. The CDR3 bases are TGCAGTGCTCTTAGGGGGGAGACCCAGTACTTC.

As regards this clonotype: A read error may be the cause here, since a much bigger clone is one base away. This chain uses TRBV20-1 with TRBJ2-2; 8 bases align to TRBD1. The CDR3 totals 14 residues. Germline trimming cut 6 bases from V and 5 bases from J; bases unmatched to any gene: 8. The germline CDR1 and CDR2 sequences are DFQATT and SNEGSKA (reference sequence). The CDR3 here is CSADRGPSTGELFF. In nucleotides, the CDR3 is TGCAGTGCCGACAGGGGCCCGAGTACCGGGGAGCTGTTTTTT.

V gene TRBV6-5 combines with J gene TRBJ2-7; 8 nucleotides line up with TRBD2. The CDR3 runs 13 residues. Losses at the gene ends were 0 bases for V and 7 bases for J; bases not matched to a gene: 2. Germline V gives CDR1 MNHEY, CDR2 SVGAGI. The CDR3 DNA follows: TGTGCCAGCAGTTACTCAGCGGGGGATGAGCAGTACTTC. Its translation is CASSYSAGDEQYF.

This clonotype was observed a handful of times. In nucleotides, the CDR3 is TGCAGCGTTGAACTAGCGAACTACAATGAGCAGTTCTTC. Its translation is CSVELANYNEQFF. V and J are TRBV29-1 and TRBJ2-1; possibly TRBD2 for D (6 bases). The CDR3 totals 13 residues. Germline loops: CDR1 SQVTM, CDR2 ANQGSEA. The V gene lost 2 bases and the J gene lost 3 bases, with 8 bases spanning the gap.

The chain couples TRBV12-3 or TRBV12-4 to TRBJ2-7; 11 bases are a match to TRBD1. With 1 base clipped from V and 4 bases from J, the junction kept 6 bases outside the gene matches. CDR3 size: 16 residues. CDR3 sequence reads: CASSLGGGQGAYEQYV. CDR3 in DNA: TGTGCCAGCAGTTTAGGAGGAGGACAGGGGGCTTACGAGCAGTACGTC.

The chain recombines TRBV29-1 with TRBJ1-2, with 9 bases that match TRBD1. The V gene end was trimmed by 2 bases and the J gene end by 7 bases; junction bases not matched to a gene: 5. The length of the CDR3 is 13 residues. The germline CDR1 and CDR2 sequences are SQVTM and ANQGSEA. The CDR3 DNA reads TGCAGCGTTGAACCCGGGACAGGGTTTGGCTACACCTTC. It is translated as CSVEPGTGFGYTF.